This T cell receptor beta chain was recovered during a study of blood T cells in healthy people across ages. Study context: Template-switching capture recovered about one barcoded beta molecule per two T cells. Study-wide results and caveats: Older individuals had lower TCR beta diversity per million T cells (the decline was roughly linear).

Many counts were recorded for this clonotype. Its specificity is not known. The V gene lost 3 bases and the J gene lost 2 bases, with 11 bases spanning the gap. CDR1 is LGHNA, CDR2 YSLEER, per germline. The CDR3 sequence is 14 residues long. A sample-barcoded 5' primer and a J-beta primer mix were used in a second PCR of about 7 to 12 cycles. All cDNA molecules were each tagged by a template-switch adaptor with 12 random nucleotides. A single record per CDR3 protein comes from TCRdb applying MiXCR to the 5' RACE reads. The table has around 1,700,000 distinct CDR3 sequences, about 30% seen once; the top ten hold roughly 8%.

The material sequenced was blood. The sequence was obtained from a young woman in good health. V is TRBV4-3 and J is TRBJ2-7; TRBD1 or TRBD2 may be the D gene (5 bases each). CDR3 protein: CASSQDWGTYEQYF. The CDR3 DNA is TGCGCCAGCAGCCAGGACTGGGGCACCTACGAGCAGTACTTC.